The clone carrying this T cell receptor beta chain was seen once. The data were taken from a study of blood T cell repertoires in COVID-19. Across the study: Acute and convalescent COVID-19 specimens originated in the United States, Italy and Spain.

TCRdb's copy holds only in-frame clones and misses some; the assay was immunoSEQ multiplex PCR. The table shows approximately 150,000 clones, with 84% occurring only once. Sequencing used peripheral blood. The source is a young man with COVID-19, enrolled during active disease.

Here the CDR3 reads CASSRDRGVEQYF. The CDR3 nucleotides are TGTGCCAGCAGTCGGGACAGAGGGGTCGAGCAGTACTTC. The chain recombines TRBV6-5 with TRBJ2-7, with TRBD1 identical over 7 bases. Unmatched junction bases numbered 7, after V lost 5 bases and J lost 6 bases. CDR3 length: 13 residues. The germline V gene encodes CDR1 MNHEY and CDR2 SVGAGI.